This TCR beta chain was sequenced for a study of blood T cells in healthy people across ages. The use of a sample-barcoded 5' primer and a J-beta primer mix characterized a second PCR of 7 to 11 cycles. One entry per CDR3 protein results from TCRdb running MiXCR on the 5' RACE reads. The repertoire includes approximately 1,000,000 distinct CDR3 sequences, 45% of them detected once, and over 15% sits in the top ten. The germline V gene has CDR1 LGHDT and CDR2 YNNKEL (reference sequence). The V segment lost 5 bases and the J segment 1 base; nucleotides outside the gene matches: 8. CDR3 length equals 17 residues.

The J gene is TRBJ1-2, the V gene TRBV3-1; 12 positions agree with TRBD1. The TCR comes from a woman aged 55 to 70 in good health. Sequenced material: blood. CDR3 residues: CASSRGTGGADNYGYTF. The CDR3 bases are TGTGCCAGCAGCAGGGGGACAGGGGGCGCGGATAACTATGGCTACACCTTC.